This TCR beta chain was sequenced in a study of blood T cell repertoires in COVID-19. Here immunoSEQ multiplex PCR was the method, and the copy in TCRdb shows in-frame clones only, minus some. This table has 280,000 or so clones, around 90% appearing once. Sequenced sample: peripheral blood. This TCR derives from a man between 18 and 35 years old with active or convalescent COVID-19.

In DNA form, the CDR3 reads TGTGCCAGCAGCCGTGAGCGGGGGTACGAGCAGTACTTC. It translates to CASSRERGYEQYF. This chain connects TRBV3-1 (or the pseudogene TRBV3-2) to TRBJ2-7; 8 bases match TRBD2. The J segment lost 4 bases and the V segment lost 4 bases, leaving 3 bases of the junction unmatched. CDR1 is LGHDT and CDR2 is YNNKEL in the germline V gene (reference sequence). This CDR3 spans 13 amino acids.